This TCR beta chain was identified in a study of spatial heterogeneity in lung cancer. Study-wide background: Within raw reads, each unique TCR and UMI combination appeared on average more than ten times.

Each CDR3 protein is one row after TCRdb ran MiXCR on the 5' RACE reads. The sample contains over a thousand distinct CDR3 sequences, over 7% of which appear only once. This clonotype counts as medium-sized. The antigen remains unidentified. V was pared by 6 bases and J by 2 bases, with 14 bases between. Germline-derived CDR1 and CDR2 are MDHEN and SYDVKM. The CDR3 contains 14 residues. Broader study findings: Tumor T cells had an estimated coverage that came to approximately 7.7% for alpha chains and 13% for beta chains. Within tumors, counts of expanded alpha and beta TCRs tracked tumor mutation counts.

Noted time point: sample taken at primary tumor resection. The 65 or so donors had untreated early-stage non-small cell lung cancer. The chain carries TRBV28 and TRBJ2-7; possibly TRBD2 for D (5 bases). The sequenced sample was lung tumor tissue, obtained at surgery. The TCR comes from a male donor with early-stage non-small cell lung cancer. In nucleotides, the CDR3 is TGTGCCAGCAGCATCCCGAGGGTTCCCTACGAGCAGTACTTC. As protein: CASSIPRVPYEQYF.